Listed here are 32 T cell receptor beta chains from one sample, sequenced in a study of spatial heterogeneity in lung cancer. Time point described: blood at routine non-recurrence follow-up after resection. MiXCR, applied by TCRdb to the 5' RACE reads, yields one record per CDR3 protein. Among approximately 70,000 distinct CDR3 sequences listed, about 9.5% were seen once. This specimen consisted of PBMCs, obtained at follow-up. The receptors derive from a female donor with early-stage non-small cell lung cancer.

This clonotype appeared a few times. The chain couples TRBV10-3 to TRBJ2-2, with 7 bases fitting TRBD1. CDR3 size: 15 residues. Germline V gene lookup returns CDR1 ENHRY and CDR2 SYGVKD. V dropped 7 bases and J dropped 1; count of bases not matched to a gene: 6. The CDR3, as DNA: TGTGCCATCAACCTCGGGACAGAGAACACCGGGGAGCTGTTTTTT. This codes for CAINLGTENTGELFF.

To note about this clonotype: This could be a read error, since a much larger clone is one nucleotide away. V gene TRBV6-5 combines with J gene TRBJ2-2, with D maybe TRBD1 (6 bases). CDR3 length: 16 amino acids. Germline V gene data show CDR1 as MNHEY and CDR2 as SVGAGI. CDR3 sequence reads: CASCYSKDRNTGELFF. CDR3 coding DNA: TGTGCCAGCTGTTACTCGAAGGACAGAAACACCGGGGAGCTGTTTTTT.

A few counts support this clonotype. This chain links TRBV19 with TRBJ1-2; possibly TRBD1 for D (5 bases). V was shortened by 6 bases and J by 8 bases, with 19 bases between the two germline ends. CDR3 length equals 14 residues. The V gene's germline CDR1 is LNHDA and CDR2 SQIVND (reference sequence). The CDR3, as DNA: TGTGCCAGTAGCCCCCGGGGGGACTACAACGGCTACACCTTC. Translation gives CASSPRGDYNGYTF.

This clonotype was seen many times. The chain couples TRBV12-3 or TRBV12-4 to TRBJ2-2, with D possibly matching TRBD2 (6 bases). This CDR3 is built from 15 residues. V gave up 5 bases and J gave up 7 bases, with 17 bases separating them. The CDR3 DNA reads as TGTGCCAGCAGTCGAGGGACTTTTTTCGGCGGGGAGCTGTTTTTT. Its protein is CASSRGTFFGGELFF.

In this sample, this clonotype turned up many times. The chain uses TRBV12-3 or TRBV12-4 and TRBJ2-2; D is undetermined. CDR3 length equals 14 residues. V shed 7 bases and J shed 0 bases, with 9 bases lying between them. The CDR3 DNA is TGTGCCAGCACTTTCCGGGCGAACACCGGGGAGCTGTTTTTT. It codes for CASTFRANTGELFF.

This clonotype showed up just a few times. The V gene is TRBV12-3 or TRBV12-4, the J gene TRBJ2-1; 8 bases match TRBD1. V dropped 0 bases and J dropped 9; count of bases not matched to a gene: 7. CDR3 length: 15 amino acids. The CDR3 bases are TGTGCCAGCAGTTTAGCTCCAGGGGGCGCGGGTGAGCAGTTCTTC. Translated, it gives CASSLAPGGAGEQFF.

This clonotype was recorded many times. V is TRBV6-5 and J is TRBJ2-5; tentative D call: TRBD2 (6 bases). V shed 6 bases and J shed 2 bases, with 16 bases lying between them. This CDR3 spans 15 amino acids. Germline CDR1 is MNHEY and CDR2 is SVGAGI. The CDR3 is CASSRDSSYQETQYF. The CDR3 DNA reads TGTGCCAGCAGCCGGGACTCCAGTTATCAAGAGACCCAGTACTTC.

J is TRBJ2-7 and V is TRBV5-1; possible D gene TRBD1, 5 bases. Germline CDR1 is SGHRS and CDR2 is YFSETQ. The CDR3 runs to 14 residues. V was shortened by 3 bases and J by 7 bases, with 17 bases between the two germline ends. CDR3 region: CASSYRMTTGEQYF. The DNA of the CDR3 is TGCGCCAGCAGCTACAGGATGACAACGGGTGAGCAGTACTTC.

This chain links TRBV10-3 with TRBJ2-7; 7 bases are shared with TRBD2. The CDR3 is 13 amino acids. With V trimmed by 2 bases and J by 3 bases, 1 base remained unmatched. CDR1 and CDR2 (germline): ENHRY, SYGVKD. CDR3 sequence reads: CAISEGTIYEQYF. CDR3 nucleotide sequence: TGTGCCATCAGTGAGGGGACTATCTACGAGCAGTACTTC.

This clonotype was seen repeatedly, ten times or more. This chain links TRBV7-3 with TRBJ2-5, with D possibly matching TRBD1 (6 bases). The CDR3 runs 13 residues. Germline V gives CDR1 SGHTA, CDR2 FQGTGA. Deletions cut 5 bases from V and 9 bases from J, with 16 bases between. Here the CDR3 reads CASSQDRNQPQYF. The CDR3 DNA reads as TGTGCCAGCAGCCAGGACAGAAACCAGCCCCAGTACTTC.

This clonotype has ten or more counts. The rearrangement uses TRBV5-1 and TRBJ1-1; maybe TRBD1 (5 bases). The CDR3 loop spans 15 amino acids. With 4 bases removed from V and 5 bases from J, the gap between germline ends came to 18 bases. Germline V lookup: CDR1 SGHRS, CDR2 YFSETQ. The CDR3 loop is CASSVSLGLGTEAFF. As DNA, the CDR3 is TGCGCCAGCAGCGTAAGCTTGGGACTGGGGACTGAAGCTTTCTTT.

V and J are TRBV11-2 and TRBJ2-1; 7 bases match TRBD1. The length of the CDR3 is 19 residues. Germline assignment: CDR1 SGHAT and CDR2 FQNNGV. V dropped 3 bases and J dropped 2; count of bases not matched to a gene: 16. CDR3 region: CASSFQGQTPLDPYNEQFF. In DNA, the CDR3 is TGTGCCAGCAGCTTCCAGGGACAGACGCCCCTCGATCCCTACAATGAGCAGTTCTTC.

This clonotype was seen ten or more times. The chain is built from TRBV6-5 and TRBJ2-7, with no clear D. V gave up 6 bases and J gave up 5 bases, with 14 bases separating them. Germline values: CDR1 MNHEY, CDR2 SVGAGI. The CDR3 runs to 13 residues. CDR3 amino acids: CASRTISGHEQYF. Here the CDR3 DNA reads TGTGCCAGCAGGACGATATCGGGCCACGAGCAGTACTTC.

The table lists this clonotype with a few counts. The V gene is TRBV27, the J gene TRBJ2-6; D is uncertain. Germline V CDR1 and CDR2: MNHEY, SMNVEV (reference sequence). Trimming removed 4 bases from V and 0 bases from J, with 4 bases in between. The CDR3 spans 14 residues. The CDR3 sequence: CASSSFSGANVLTF. The CDR3 DNA reads TGTGCCAGCAGTTCTTTCTCTGGGGCCAACGTCCTGACTTTC.

The table lists this clonotype with many counts. J is TRBJ1-1 and V is TRBV28; the D gene is possibly TRBD1 (5 bases). This CDR3 comprises 14 residues. The V and J ends lost 3 bases and 6 bases respectively, with 14 bases between them. CDR1 and CDR2 from the germline V gene are MDHEN and SYDVKM. The CDR3 loop is CASSFAGTFSEAFF. The CDR3 region has the DNA TGTGCCAGCAGTTTCGCAGGGACTTTTTCTGAAGCTTTCTTT.

The CDR3 bases are TGTGCCATCAGTGTCCGGGACAGGGAACCCAATGAGCAGTTCTTC. Its protein is CAISVRDREPNEQFF. The V gene is TRBV10-3, the J gene TRBJ2-1, with 9 bases matching TRBD1. Unmatched junction bases numbered 7, after V lost 4 bases and J lost 6 bases. Germline CDR1 is ENHRY and CDR2 is SYGVKD. This CDR3 spans 15 amino acids.

The chain links TRBV6-6 to TRBJ2-5; D unclear. In germline, CDR1 is MNHNY, CDR2 SVGAGI (reference sequence). The CDR3 is 13 amino acids. Trimming removed 5 bases at V and 2 bases at J, with 9 bases between. The CDR3 coding sequence is TGTGCCAGCAGTCTGCAGGTACAAGAGACCCAGTACTTC. Translated: CASSLQVQETQYF.

This clonotype was found many times. This chain joins TRBV20-1 and TRBJ2-7, with TRBD1 identical over 8 bases. Germline V gives CDR1 DFQATT, CDR2 SNEGSKA (reference sequence). This CDR3 spans 16 amino acids. With V trimmed by 5 bases and J by 2 bases, 14 bases remained unmatched. CDR3: CSALPQGQGFPYEQYF. Here the CDR3 DNA reads TGCAGTGCTCTGCCCCAAGGACAGGGCTTCCCCTACGAGCAGTACTTC.

This clonotype was counted ten times or more. The chain joins TRBV11-2 to TRBJ2-1, with TRBD2 matching over 9 bases. CDR1 and CDR2 from the germline V gene are SGHAT and FQNNGV. V was clipped by 3 bases and J by 7 bases; unmatched bases: 7. The CDR3 is made up of 15 amino acids. The CDR3 DNA sequence: TGTGCCAGCAGCTTCGGTAGCGGGAGTTTTAATGAGCAGTTCTTC. The encoded protein is CASSFGSGSFNEQFF.

This clonotype was counted a few times. This chain uses TRBV19 with TRBJ1-5; D gene ambiguous. Trimming stripped 7 bases from V and 4 bases from J, with 17 bases between. The CDR3 runs 15 residues. Germline assignment: CDR1 LNHDA and CDR2 SQIVND (reference sequence). For the CDR3, the DNA is TGTGCCAGTAAGGACCTCGGTGGCGCTAATCAGCCCCAGCATTTT. Encoded protein: CASKDLGGANQPQHF.

There are many counts of this clonotype. The gene calls are TRBV6-4 and TRBJ2-1; D is undetermined. The CDR3 is 13 amino acids. Germline CDR1 and CDR2: MRHNA and SNTAGT. The CDR3 is CAPPRSSRYEQFF. As DNA, the CDR3 is TGTGCTCCGCCGAGGAGTAGCAGGTATGAGCAGTTCTTC.

This rearrangement joins TRBV6-1 to TRBJ1-1; 8 bases fit TRBD1. CDR1 MNHNS and CDR2 SASEGT come from the germline V gene. The CDR3 extends over 12 amino acids. V lost 7 bases and J lost 3; bases outside the gene matches: 1. The CDR3 loop is CASIQGDTEAFF. CDR3 sequence (DNA): TGTGCCAGCATACAGGGGGACACTGAAGCTTTCTTT.

Concerning this clonotype itself: A much larger clone is a single base away; this may be a read error. V usage is TRBV12-3 or TRBV12-4 and J usage is TRBJ1-4; TRBD1 matches at 7 bases. The CDR3 runs to 15 residues. In nucleotides, the CDR3 is TGTGCCAGCAGCTTACCAGGGGGGACGTATGGAAAACCGTTTTTT. It specifies CASSLPGGTYGKPFF.

This clonotype has just a few counts. The J gene is TRBJ2-3, the V gene TRBV18; D ambiguous. V was clipped by 3 bases and J by 5 bases, with 9 bases between them. CDR1 and CDR2 from the germline V gene are KGHSH and LQKENI. The CDR3 covers 13 residues. The CDR3 reads CASSPRPKDTQYF. In DNA form, the CDR3 reads TGTGCCAGCTCACCCCGACCTAAAGATACGCAGTATTTT. Combining the CDR3 with reference TRBV18 and TRBJ2-3 gives the whole variable domain NAGVMQNPRHLVRRRGQEARLRCSPMKGHSHVYWYRQLPEEGLKFMVYLQKENIIDESGMPKERFSAEFPKEGPSILRIQQVVRGDSAAYFCASSPRPKDTQYFGPGTRLTVL.

The chain couples TRBV29-1 to TRBJ1-1; TRBD1 is a possible D gene (6 bases). The CDR3 covers 15 residues. CDR1 is SQVTM, CDR2 ANQGSEA, per germline. The V end was cut by 3 bases, the J end by 10 bases, with 24 bases between. CDR3 coding DNA: TGCAGCGTTGACATAAAGCGTGACAGGCCCCGGGCAGCTTTCTTT. It codes for CSVDIKRDRPRAAFF.

This clonotype was observed at least ten times. This chain links TRBV5-1 with TRBJ2-5; D not certain. The V end lost 4 bases, the J end lost 5 bases, and 18 bases lay between the germline ends. The CDR3 has 15 residues. The germline V gene has CDR1 SGHRS and CDR2 YFSETQ. CDR3 DNA sequence: TGCGCCAGCAGCCCCCCGTCTGGAAGGCAGGAGACCCAGTACTTC. This sequence encodes CASSPPSGRQETQYF.

Ten or more counts support this clonotype. In DNA, the CDR3 is TGTGCCAGCAGACCGACCGGGGGGCCGGAGAAGTACATTCAGTACTTC. Translating gives CASRPTGGPEKYIQYF. The chain employs TRBV6-2 or TRBV6-3 and TRBJ2-4; the D gene is possibly TRBD2 (7 bases). This CDR3 comprises 16 residues. Germline CDR1 MNHEY, CDR2 SVGEGT. V gave up 6 bases and J gave up 8 bases, with 23 bases separating them.

This clonotype was counted at least ten times. J is TRBJ2-7 and V is TRBV11-2; TRBD2 might be the D (6 bases). Germline V gene sequence: CDR1 SGHAT, CDR2 FQNNGV. This CDR3 has 14 residues. V was pared by 5 bases and J by 6 bases, with 17 bases between. CDR3 sequence: CASSNRDWDGEQYF. In nucleotides, the CDR3 is TGTGCCAGCAGCAACCGGGACTGGGACGGCGAGCAGTACTTC.

The chain recombines TRBV5-1 with TRBJ1-1; D might be TRBD1 (6 bases). The germline V gene has CDR1 SGHRS and CDR2 YFSETQ. The V end was cut by 2 bases, the J end by 4 bases, with 15 bases between. The CDR3 is 15 amino acids. The CDR3 protein is CASSLGGRVSTEAFF. As DNA, the CDR3 is TGCGCCAGCAGCTTAGGGGGAAGGGTAAGCACTGAAGCTTTCTTT.

The V and J genes are TRBV7-2 and TRBJ1-5, with 7 bases fitting TRBD1. V was clipped by 4 bases and J by 9 bases; unmatched bases: 12. This CDR3 is 15 amino acids long. CDR1 SGHTA and CDR2 FQGNSA come from the germline V gene. Here the CDR3 DNA reads TGTGCCAGCAGCTCAGGAGGGGGCACGGGTCGGCCCCAGCATTTT. This codes for CASSSGGGTGRPQHF.

The CDR3 region is CASSLDGVQNIQYF. The CDR3, as DNA: TGTGCCAGCTCACTCGACGGGGTCCAAAACATTCAGTACTTC. The V gene is TRBV18, the J gene TRBJ2-4, with a weak D call TRBD2 (5 bases). This CDR3 spans 14 amino acids. Trimming cost V 4 bases and J 5 bases, with 12 bases left between them. Germline V gene lookup returns CDR1 KGHSH and CDR2 LQKENI.

This clonotype occurred a few times. The genes are TRBV20-1 and TRBJ2-1; D is unresolved. CDR3 length: 13 residues. The V and J ends lost 5 bases and 2 bases respectively, with 10 bases between them. From germline, CDR1 is DFQATT and CDR2 SNEGSKA (reference sequence). The CDR3 protein is CSARAMAYNEQFF. As DNA, the CDR3 is TGCAGTGCTCGCGCCATGGCCTACAATGAGCAGTTCTTC.